What follows are 20 T cell receptor beta chains derived from one specimen sequenced in a study of OX40 agonist ivuxolimab in advanced cancers. Here immunoSEQ multiplex PCR was the method, and the copy in TCRdb shows in-frame clones only, minus some. The profile shows fewer than 100,000 clones, 70% to 90% of them singletons. The material was CD4+ or CD8+ T cells sorted from blood, obtained in a trial of the OX40 agonist ivuxolimab. The source of these receptors is an adult with an advanced solid tumor such as melanoma, head and neck, liver or kidney cancer.

The chain recombines TRBV11-2 with TRBJ2-7, with D uncertain. The V and J ends lost 0 bases and 3 bases respectively, with 6 bases between them. The germline V gene encodes CDR1 SGHAT and CDR2 FQNNGV. The CDR3 totals 13 residues. DNA for the CDR3: TGTGCCAGCAGCTTAGACCGCTACTACGAGCAGTACTTC. Protein product: CASSLDRYYEQYF.

The chain carries TRBV11-2 and TRBJ1-6; D is undetermined. The CDR3 is made up of 13 amino acids. Germline loops: CDR1 SGHAT, CDR2 FQNNGV. Trimming pared 7 bases from V and 6 bases from J, leaving 10 bases between. The CDR3 loop is CASTDGTNSPLHF. The CDR3 DNA follows: TGTGCCAGCACGGACGGCACTAATTCACCCCTCCACTTT.

V and J are TRBV5-1 and TRBJ2-7, with 11 positions matching TRBD2. The V and J ends lost 4 bases and 6 bases, in that order; junction bases with no gene match: 9. The CDR3 runs 15 residues. Per the germline V gene, CDR1 is SGHRS and CDR2 is YFSETQ. The CDR3 loop reads CASSGTSGSLGEQYF. The CDR3 region has the DNA TGCGCCAGCAGCGGCACTAGCGGGAGCCTGGGCGAGCAGTACTTC.

The V and J genes are TRBV11-2 and TRBJ2-7; 8 nucleotides line up with TRBD1. The CDR3 is 14 residues long. Germline loops: CDR1 SGHAT, CDR2 FQNNGV. V shed 2 bases, J shed 5 bases, and the junction held 5 bases outside the gene matches. CDR3 nucleotide sequence: TGTGCCAGCAGCTTACCACAGGGGGTCGACGAGCAGTACTTC. It translates to CASSLPQGVDEQYF.

Within the sample, this clone is medium-sized. V usage is TRBV6-4 and J usage is TRBJ1-1; tentatively, D is TRBD1 (6 bases). This CDR3 has 14 amino acids. The germline CDR1 and CDR2 sequences are MRHNA and SNTAGT. The V gene lost 3 bases and the J gene lost 5 bases, with 13 bases spanning the gap. CDR3: CASSERGGETEAFF. The CDR3 DNA reads as TGTGCCAGCAGTGAGCGAGGGGGTGAAACTGAAGCTTTCTTT.

The V call is TRBV4-1, the J call TRBJ2-5, with unresolved D. The J call may be wrong; the DNA end is better matched by TRBJ2-7. The CDR3 is 17 amino acids. Germline-derived CDR1 and CDR2 are MGHRA and YSYEKL. CDR3 in amino acids: CASSQESVAASSYEQYF. In DNA, the CDR3 is TGCGCCAGCAGCCAAGAATCCGTGGCGGCGAGCTCCTACGAGCAGTACTTC.

Written as DNA, the CDR3 is TGTGCCAGCCTGAGTAGCGGGAACACCGGGGAGCTGTTTTTT. It specifies CASLSSGNTGELFF. The J gene is TRBJ2-2, the V gene TRBV27, with TRBD2 as a possible D gene (6 bases). Germline assignment: CDR1 MNHEY and CDR2 SMNVEV (reference sequence). This CDR3 has 14 amino acids. The V end was cut by 8 bases, the J end by 1 base, with 11 bases between.

The count of this clone is one. The V and J genes are TRBV7-3 and TRBJ2-3; D is possibly TRBD2 (5 bases). This CDR3 spans 14 amino acids. Per germline, CDR1 SGHTA and CDR2 FQGTGA. V lost 1 base and J 5 bases, leaving 10 bases between the germline ends. The CDR3: CASSLSGSGDTQYF. CDR3 bases: TGTGCCAGCAGCTTAAGCGGGTCGGGAGATACGCAGTATTTT.

The chain couples TRBV18 to TRBJ2-7; the match to TRBD2 covers 12 bases. The CDR3 loop spans 18 amino acids. CDR1 is KGHSH and CDR2 is LQKENI in the germline V gene. With 0 bases clipped from V and 6 bases from J, the junction kept 12 bases outside the gene matches. CDR3 coding DNA: TGTGCCAGCTCACCACCCCTAGCGGGAGGGCCGCGTGTGGGCGAGCAGTACTTC. Its translation is CASSPPLAGGPRVGEQYF.

The DNA of the CDR3 is TGTGCCAGCAGCTTAATGTCCGGCTCTGGGGCCAACGTCCTGACTTTC. Residues: CASSLMSGSGANVLTF. V and J are TRBV7-3 and TRBJ2-6; D remains ambiguous. The V gene lost 1 base and the J gene lost 0 bases, with 7 bases spanning the gap. The CDR3 contains 16 residues. Germline loops: CDR1 SGHTA, CDR2 FQGTGA.

J is TRBJ2-2 and V is TRBV18; 9 bases map to TRBD1. The germline V gene encodes CDR1 KGHSH and CDR2 LQKENI. There are 17 residues in the CDR3. The V segment lost 0 bases and the J segment 6 bases; nucleotides outside the gene matches: 8. CDR3 in DNA: TGTGCCAGCTCACCACCCCTAAGGACAGGGGTCGCCGGGGAGCTGTTTTTT. Translating it yields CASSPPLRTGVAGELFF.

This clone was seen only once. As DNA, the CDR3 is TGTGCCAGCAGTTTAGGACAGTACAATGAGCAGTTCTTC. This sequence encodes CASSLGQYNEQFF. The chain recombines TRBV27 with TRBJ2-1; the D gene is possibly TRBD1 (6 bases). Germline CDR1 reads MNHEY; CDR2 reads SMNVEV (reference sequence). Between the trimmed V and J ends, which lost 2 bases and 4 bases, there was a span of 6 bases. This CDR3 region has 13 residues.

This sequence joins TRBV29-1 and TRBJ1-2, with D maybe TRBD1 (6 bases). With 3 bases removed from V and 4 bases from J, the gap between germline ends came to 12 bases. CDR1 and CDR2 from the germline V gene are SQVTM and ANQGSEA. CDR3 length: 13 residues. CDR3 coding DNA: TGCAGCGTTGATATAGGGGGTGTCTATGGCTACACCTTC. Translated: CSVDIGGVYGYTF.

The chain is built from TRBV5-1 and TRBJ2-3; no clear D. The length of the CDR3 is 18 residues. From germline, CDR1 is SGHRS and CDR2 YFSETQ. V gave up 0 bases and J gave up 0 bases, with 17 bases separating them. The CDR3 DNA reads as TGCGCCAGCAGCTTGGTGGCAGCTACCCAAACAAGCACAGATACGCAGTATTTT. Translation: CASSLVAATQTSTDTQYF.

This clone occurred once. The J gene is TRBJ1-2, the V gene TRBV10-1; D may be TRBD1 (5 bases). This CDR3 region has 14 residues. Germline CDR1 and CDR2: WNHNN and SYGVQD (reference sequence). V shed 6 bases and J shed 1 base, with 12 bases lying between them. The CDR3 bases are TGCGCCAGCAGCCCGGGGGTAGTTAACTATGGCTACACCTTC. It yields the protein CASSPGVVNYGYTF.

This clone was picked up a small number of times. The chain recombines TRBV11-3 with TRBJ1-2; 10 bases line up with TRBD1. CDR3 length: 13 residues. Trimming at V came to 6 bases and at J to 8 bases, leaving 6 bases not matched to a gene. The V gene's germline CDR1 is SGHNT and CDR2 YENEEA. DNA for the CDR3: TGTGCCAGCAGTCCAGGACAGGGGGAGGGCTACACCTTC. Its translation is CASSPGQGEGYTF.

The CDR3: CASSPGLAGGPYSYEQYF. DNA for the CDR3: TGTGCCAGCAGCCCCGGACTAGCGGGAGGGCCCTACTCCTACGAGCAGTACTTC. J is TRBJ2-7 and V is TRBV7-9, with 15 bases matching TRBD2. Germline loops: CDR1 SEHNR, CDR2 FQNEAQ (reference sequence). The CDR3 covers 18 residues. With 5 bases clipped from V and 0 bases from J, the junction kept 8 bases outside the gene matches.

The rearrangement uses TRBV7-3 and TRBJ2-2; D gene ambiguous. The CDR3 has 12 amino acids. The V gene's germline CDR1 is SGHTA and CDR2 FQGTGA. With 5 bases removed from V and 6 bases from J, the gap between germline ends came to 7 bases. The CDR3 sequence is CASSPLSGELFF. The CDR3 bases are TGTGCCAGCAGCCCTCTATCCGGGGAGCTGTTTTTT.

The V gene is TRBV19, the J gene TRBJ2-1; TRBD2 matches 14 bases. The CDR3 has 16 amino acids. The trim removed 5 bases at V and 4 bases at J, leaving 4 bases unmatched. Germline values: CDR1 LNHDA, CDR2 SQIVND (reference sequence). The CDR3 nucleotides read TGTGCCAGTAGTCCGGGACTAGCGGGAGTTTACAATGAGCAGTTCTTC. Its translation is CASSPGLAGVYNEQFF.

The count of this clone is one. This sequence joins TRBV18 and TRBJ2-1; D tentatively reads TRBD1 or TRBD2 (5 bases each). V was trimmed by 2 bases and J by 2 bases, leaving 10 bases between them. This CDR3 has 15 residues. In germline, CDR1 is KGHSH, CDR2 LQKENI. In DNA, the CDR3 is TGTGCCAGCTCACCAGCCGGGACCGCCTACAATGAGCAGTTCTTC. Translated: CASSPAGTAYNEQFF.